Listed below are T cell receptor beta chains from one sample, sequenced in a study of T cells in Graves' hyperthyroidism and ophthalmopathy. MiXCR, run by TCRdb on the multiplex PCR reads, gives a single entry per CDR3 protein. Among more than 450,000 distinct CDR3 sequences listed, around 20% were seen once. Sequencing was carried out using blood. The source is a man aged 40-50 years with Graves' ophthalmopathy. The conserved cysteine and the conserved F or W are not part of the CDR3 here.

j_call v_call cdr3_aa
TRBJ2-1 TRBV3-1 ASSPFRGATEQF
TRBJ2-7 TRBV12-3/TRBV12-4 ASSLYYSYEQY
TRBJ2-2 TRBV3-1 ASSPRGLGTGELF
TRBJ2-2 TRBV6-1 ATTTSGGGELF
TRBJ2-1 TRBV28 ASSPMRRTSGSNEQF
TRBJ2-7 TRBV28 ASSEGTGNRHYEQY
TRBJ2-1 TRBV13 ASSLVPRGRYNEQF
TRBJ2-4 TRBV7-3 ASSFQGGAKNIQY
TRBJ2-1 TRBV19 ASSAWSVSYNEQF
TRBJ2-7 TRBV24-1 AIYGKQSYEQY
TRBJ1-5 TRBV7-9 ASSSNTGTGQPQH
TRBJ2-5 TRBV28 ASRDTLQETQY
TRBJ2-7 TRBV5-1 ASSLWSEMPSYEQY
TRBJ2-5 TRBV2 ASERDSNSTPY
TRBJ2-3 TRBV7-9 ASSLITDTQY
TRBJ2-5 TRBV18 ASSPLAGGQETQY
TRBJ1-3 TRBV20-1 SAIGTGSGNTIY
TRBJ2-1 TRBV15 ATSNGGAYLDEQF
TRBJ2-5 TRBV2 ASTQNRGLQETQY
TRBJ2-5 TRBV28 ASSPLAGDFQETQY
TRBJ2-7 TRBV7-2 ASSPGSPTGYEQY
TRBJ2-5 TRBV3-1 ASSQDSPETQY
TRBJ2-1 TRBV29-1 SVSGQIAYHEQF
TRBJ2-7 TRBV7-2 ASSLLTSGYEQY
TRBJ2-1 TRBV24-1 ATSETGGEYNEQF
TRBJ2-7 TRBV28 ASTGSTYEQY
TRBJ2-7 TRBV20-1 SARAPVRNSYEQY
TRBJ2-1 TRBV12-3/TRBV12-4 ASSKTGGGSNEQF
TRBJ1-1 TRBV11-2 ASSPDRGDRAEAF
TRBJ1-6 TRBV6-1 ASSEAPGNRASSPLH
TRBJ1-1 TRBV10-1 ASSDPQGRAF
TRBJ1-5 TRBV6-1 ASGSVENQPQH
TRBJ1-6 TRBV11-1 ASSLGPYNSPLH
TRBJ1-1 TRBV7-8 ASSYGETGSEAF
TRBJ2-1 TRBV9 ASSLGTSSNEQF
TRBJ1-1 TRBV10-1 ANSNLAGSVTEAF
TRBJ2-3 TRBV9 ASSVAGADTQY
TRBJ2-2 TRBV7-9 ASSLGGASGELF
TRBJ1-2 TRBV6-2/TRBV6-3 ASSYSRQGGYT
TRBJ1-1 TRBV3-1 ASSLSATVGGAF
TRBJ2-1 TRBV6-2/TRBV6-3 ASSDRQRARSSYNEQF